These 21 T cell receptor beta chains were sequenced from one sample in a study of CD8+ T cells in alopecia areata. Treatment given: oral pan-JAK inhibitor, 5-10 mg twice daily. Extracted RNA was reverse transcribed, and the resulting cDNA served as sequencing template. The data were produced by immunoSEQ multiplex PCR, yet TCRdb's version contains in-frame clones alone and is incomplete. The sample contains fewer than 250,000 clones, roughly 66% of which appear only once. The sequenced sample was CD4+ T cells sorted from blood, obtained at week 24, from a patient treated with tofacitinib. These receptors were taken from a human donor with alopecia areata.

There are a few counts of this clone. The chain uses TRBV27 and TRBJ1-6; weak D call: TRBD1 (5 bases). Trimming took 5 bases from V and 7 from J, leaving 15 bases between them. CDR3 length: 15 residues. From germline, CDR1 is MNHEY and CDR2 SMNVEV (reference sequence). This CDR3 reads CASSPRGGINSPLHF. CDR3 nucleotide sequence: TGTGCCAGCAGTCCCCGCGGGGGAATAAATTCACCCCTCCACTTT.

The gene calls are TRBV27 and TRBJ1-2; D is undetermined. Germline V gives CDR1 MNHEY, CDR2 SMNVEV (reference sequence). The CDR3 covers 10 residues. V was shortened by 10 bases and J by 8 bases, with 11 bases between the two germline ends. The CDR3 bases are TGTGCCACATGGAGAGGAGGCTACACCTTC. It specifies CATWRGGYTF.

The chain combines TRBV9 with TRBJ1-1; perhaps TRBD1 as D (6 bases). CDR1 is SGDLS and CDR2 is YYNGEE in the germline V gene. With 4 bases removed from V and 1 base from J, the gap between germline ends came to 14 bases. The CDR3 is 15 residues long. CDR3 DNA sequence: TGTGCCAGCAGCCCCCACGGACAGAGGAACACTGAAGCTTTCTTT. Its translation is CASSPHGQRNTEAFF.

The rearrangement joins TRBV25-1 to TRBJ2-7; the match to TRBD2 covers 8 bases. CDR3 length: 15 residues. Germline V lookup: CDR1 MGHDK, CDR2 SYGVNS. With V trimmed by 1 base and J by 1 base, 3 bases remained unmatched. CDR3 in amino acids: CASSEFRGGSYEQYF. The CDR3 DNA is TGTGCCAGCAGTGAATTTCGGGGGGGATCCTACGAGCAGTACTTC.

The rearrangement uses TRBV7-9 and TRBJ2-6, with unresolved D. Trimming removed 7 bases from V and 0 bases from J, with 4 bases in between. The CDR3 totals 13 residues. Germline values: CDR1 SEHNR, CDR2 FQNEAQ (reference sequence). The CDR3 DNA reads TGTGCCAGCACTAGCTCTGGGGCCAACGTCCTGACTTTC. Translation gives CASTSSGANVLTF.

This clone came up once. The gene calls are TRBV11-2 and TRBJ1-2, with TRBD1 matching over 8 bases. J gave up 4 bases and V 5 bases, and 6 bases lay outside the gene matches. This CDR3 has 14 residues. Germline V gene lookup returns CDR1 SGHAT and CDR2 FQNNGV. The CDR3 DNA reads TGTGCCAGCAGCCAGACAGGGGATCCCTATGGCTACACCTTC. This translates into CASSQTGDPYGYTF.

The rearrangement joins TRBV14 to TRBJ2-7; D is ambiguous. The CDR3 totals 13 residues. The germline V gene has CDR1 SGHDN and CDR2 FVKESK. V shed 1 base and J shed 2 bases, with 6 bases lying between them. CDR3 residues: CASSQVRAYEQYF. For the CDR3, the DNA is TGTGCCAGCAGCCAAGTCCGGGCCTACGAGCAGTACTTC.

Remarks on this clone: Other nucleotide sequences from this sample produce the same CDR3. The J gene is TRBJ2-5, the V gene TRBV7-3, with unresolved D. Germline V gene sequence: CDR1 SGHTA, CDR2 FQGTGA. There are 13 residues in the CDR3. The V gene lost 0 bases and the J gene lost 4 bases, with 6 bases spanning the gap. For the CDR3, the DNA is TGTGCCAGCAGCTTAACGCGCTTAGAGACCCAGTACTTC. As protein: CASSLTRLETQYF.

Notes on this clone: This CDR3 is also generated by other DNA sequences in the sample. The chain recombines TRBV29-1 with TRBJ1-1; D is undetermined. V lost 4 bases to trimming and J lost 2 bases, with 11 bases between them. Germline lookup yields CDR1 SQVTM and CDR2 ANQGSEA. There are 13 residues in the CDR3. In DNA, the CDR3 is TGCAGCGTTGTGCCAGGTTTAAACACTGAAGCTTTCTTT. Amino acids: CSVVPGLNTEAFF.

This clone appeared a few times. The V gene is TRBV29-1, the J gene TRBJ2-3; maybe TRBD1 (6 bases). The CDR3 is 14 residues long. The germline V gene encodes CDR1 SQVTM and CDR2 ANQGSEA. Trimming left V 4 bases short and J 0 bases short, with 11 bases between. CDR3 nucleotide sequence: TGCAGCGTTGCGCTGACAGGTAGCACAGATACGCAGTATTTT. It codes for CSVALTGSTDTQYF.

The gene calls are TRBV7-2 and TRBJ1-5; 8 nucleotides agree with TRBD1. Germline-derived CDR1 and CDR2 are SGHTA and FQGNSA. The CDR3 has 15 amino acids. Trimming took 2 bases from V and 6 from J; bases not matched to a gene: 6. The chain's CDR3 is CASSLWGQALQPQHF. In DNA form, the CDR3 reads TGTGCCAGCAGCTTATGGGGACAGGCCCTTCAGCCCCAGCATTTT.

This chain's CDR3 is CSVELQGYEQYF. The DNA for the CDR3 is TGCAGCGTTGAATTACAGGGCTACGAGCAGTACTTC. J is TRBJ2-7 and V is TRBV29-1; maybe TRBD1 (6 bases). This CDR3 spans 12 amino acids. Germline V gene lookup returns CDR1 SQVTM and CDR2 ANQGSEA. V was pared by 2 bases and J by 3 bases, with 8 bases between.

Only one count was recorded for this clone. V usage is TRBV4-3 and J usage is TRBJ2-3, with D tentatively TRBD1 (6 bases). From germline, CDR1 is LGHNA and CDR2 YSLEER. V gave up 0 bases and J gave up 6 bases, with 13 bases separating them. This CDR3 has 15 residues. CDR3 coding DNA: TGCGCCAGCAGCCAAGATCCCACAGGGCCGGATACGCAGTATTTT. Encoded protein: CASSQDPTGPDTQYF.

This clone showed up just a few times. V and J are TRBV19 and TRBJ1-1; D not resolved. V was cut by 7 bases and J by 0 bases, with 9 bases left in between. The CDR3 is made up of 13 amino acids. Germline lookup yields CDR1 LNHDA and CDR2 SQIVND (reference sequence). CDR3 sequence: CASTLSMNTEAFF. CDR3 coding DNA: TGTGCCAGTACCCTATCCATGAACACTGAAGCTTTCTTT. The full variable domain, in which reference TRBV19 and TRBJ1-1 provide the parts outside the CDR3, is DGGITQSPKYLFRKEGQNVTLSCEQNLNHDAMYWYRQDPGQGLRLIYYSQIVNDFQKGDIAEGYSVSREKKESFPLTVTSAQKNPTAFYLCASTLSMNTEAFFGQGTRLTVV.

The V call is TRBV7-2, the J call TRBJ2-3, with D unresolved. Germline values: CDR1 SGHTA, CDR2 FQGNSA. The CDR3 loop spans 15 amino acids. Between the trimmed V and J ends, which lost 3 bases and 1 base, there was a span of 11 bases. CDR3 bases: TGTGCCAGCAGCTTTGTATTCCCCCGCACAGATACGCAGTATTTT. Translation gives CASSFVFPRTDTQYF. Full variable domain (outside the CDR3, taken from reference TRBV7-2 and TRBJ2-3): GAGVSQSPSNKVTEKGKDVELRCDPISGHTALYWYRQSLGQGLEFLIYFQGNSAPDKSGLPSDRFSAERTGGSVSTLTIQRTQQEDSAVYLCASSFVFPRTDTQYFGPGTRLTVL.

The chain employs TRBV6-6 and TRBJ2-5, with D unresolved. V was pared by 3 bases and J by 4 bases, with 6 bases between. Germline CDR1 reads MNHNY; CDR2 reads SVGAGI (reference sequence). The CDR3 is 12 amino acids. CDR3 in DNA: TGTGCCAGCAGTTATATACTAGAGACCCAGTACTTC. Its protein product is CASSYILETQYF.

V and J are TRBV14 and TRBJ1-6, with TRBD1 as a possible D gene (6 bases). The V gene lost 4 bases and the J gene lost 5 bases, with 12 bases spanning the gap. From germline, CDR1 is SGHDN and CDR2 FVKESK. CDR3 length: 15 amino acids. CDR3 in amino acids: CASSLGAQDNSPLHF. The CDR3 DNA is TGTGCCAGCAGCCTGGGGGCCCAGGATAATTCACCCCTCCACTTT.

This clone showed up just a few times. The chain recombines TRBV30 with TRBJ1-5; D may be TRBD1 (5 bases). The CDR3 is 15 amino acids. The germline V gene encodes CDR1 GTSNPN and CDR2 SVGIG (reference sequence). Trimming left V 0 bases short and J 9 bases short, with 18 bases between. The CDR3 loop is CAWSVPGTPLAPQHF. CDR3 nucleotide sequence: TGTGCCTGGAGTGTTCCCGGGACCCCCTTAGCGCCCCAGCATTTT. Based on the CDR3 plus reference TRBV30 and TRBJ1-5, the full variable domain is SQTIHQWPATLVQPVGSPLSLECTVEGTSNPNLYWYRQAAGRGLQLLFYSVGIGQISSEVPQNLSASRPQDRQFILSSKKLLLSDSGFYLCAWSVPGTPLAPQHFGDGTRLSIL.

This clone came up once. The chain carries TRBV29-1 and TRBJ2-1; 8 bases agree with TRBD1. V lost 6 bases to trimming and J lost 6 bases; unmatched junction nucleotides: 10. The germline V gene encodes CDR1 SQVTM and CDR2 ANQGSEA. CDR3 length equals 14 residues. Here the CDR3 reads CSVAQGARGNEQFF. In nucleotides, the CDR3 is TGCAGCGTCGCTCAGGGGGCGCGGGGCAATGAGCAGTTCTTC.

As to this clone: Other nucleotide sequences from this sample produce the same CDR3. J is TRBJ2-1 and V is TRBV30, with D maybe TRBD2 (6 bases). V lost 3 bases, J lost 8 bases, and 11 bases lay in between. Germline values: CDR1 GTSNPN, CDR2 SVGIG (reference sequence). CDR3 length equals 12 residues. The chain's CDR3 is CAWSPRRDEQFF. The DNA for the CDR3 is TGTGCCTGGAGCCCGAGGAGGGATGAGCAGTTCTTC.

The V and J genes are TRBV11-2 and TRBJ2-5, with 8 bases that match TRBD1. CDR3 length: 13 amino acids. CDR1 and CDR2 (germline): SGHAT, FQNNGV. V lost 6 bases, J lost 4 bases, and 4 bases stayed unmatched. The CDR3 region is CASSSDRGETQYF. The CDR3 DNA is TGTGCCAGCAGTTCAGACAGGGGAGAGACCCAGTACTTC.